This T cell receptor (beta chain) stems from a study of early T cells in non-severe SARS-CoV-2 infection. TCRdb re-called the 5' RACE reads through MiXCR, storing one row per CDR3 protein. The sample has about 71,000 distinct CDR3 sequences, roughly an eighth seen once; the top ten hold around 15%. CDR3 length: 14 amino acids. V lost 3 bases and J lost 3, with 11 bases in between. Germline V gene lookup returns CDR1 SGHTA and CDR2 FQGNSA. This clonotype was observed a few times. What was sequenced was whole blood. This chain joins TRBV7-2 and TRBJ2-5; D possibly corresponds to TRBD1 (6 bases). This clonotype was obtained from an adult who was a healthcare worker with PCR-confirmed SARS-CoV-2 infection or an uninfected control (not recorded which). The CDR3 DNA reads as TGTGCCAGCAGCTTTCCGGACAGAGAAGAGACCCAGTACTTC. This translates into CASSFPDREETQYF.